This TCR beta chain came from a study of blood T cell repertoires in COVID-19. Overall study context: Acute and convalescent COVID-19 samples came from the United States, Italy and Spain.

This CDR3 contains 15 residues. Germline CDR1 is LGHDT and CDR2 is YNNKEL (reference sequence). J was trimmed by 7 bases and V by 3 bases; bases with no gene match: 6. Using immunoSEQ multiplex PCR, the repertoire was profiled, and TCRdb retains in-frame clones only, with some absent. There are hundreds of thousands of clones in the sample; roughly 80% occur only once, and about 8.1% lies in the top ten. This TCR came from a man older than 75 with acute or convalescent COVID-19. The material sequenced was peripheral blood. The V and J genes are TRBV3-1 (or the pseudogene TRBV3-2) and TRBJ1-4; 9 nucleotides line up with TRBD1. The CDR3 DNA sequence: TGTGCCAGCAGCCACCGGGACAGGGCCCTTGAAAAACTGTTTTTT. Its protein product is CASSHRDRALEKLFF.